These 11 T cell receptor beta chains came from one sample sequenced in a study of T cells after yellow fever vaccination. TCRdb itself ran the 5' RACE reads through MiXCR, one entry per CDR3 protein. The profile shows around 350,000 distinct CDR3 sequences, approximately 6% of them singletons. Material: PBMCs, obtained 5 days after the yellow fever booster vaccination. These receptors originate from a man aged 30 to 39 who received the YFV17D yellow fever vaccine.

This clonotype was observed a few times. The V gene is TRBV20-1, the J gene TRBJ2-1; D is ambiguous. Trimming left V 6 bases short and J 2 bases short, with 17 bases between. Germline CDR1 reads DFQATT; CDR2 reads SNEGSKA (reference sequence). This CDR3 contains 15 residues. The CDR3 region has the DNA TGCAGTGCGGGCAATGCTAGGGATACCTACAATGAGCAGTTCTTC. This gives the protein CSAGNARDTYNEQFF.

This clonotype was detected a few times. In DNA form, the CDR3 reads TGCAGCGGTCGACAGGGCTACACTGAAGCTTTCTTT. It yields the protein CSGRQGYTEAFF. V gene TRBV29-1 combines with J gene TRBJ1-1; 7 bases agree with TRBD1. The J segment lost 3 bases and the V segment lost 7 bases, leaving 5 bases of the junction unmatched. The germline V gene encodes CDR1 SQVTM and CDR2 ANQGSEA. The CDR3 runs to 12 residues.

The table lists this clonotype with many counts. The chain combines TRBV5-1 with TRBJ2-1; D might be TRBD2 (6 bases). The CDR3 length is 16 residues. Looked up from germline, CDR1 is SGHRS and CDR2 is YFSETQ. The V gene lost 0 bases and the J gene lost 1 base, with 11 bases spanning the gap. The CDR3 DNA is TGCGCCAGCAGCTTGGGGCTAGCGACATCCTACAATGAGCAGTTCTTC. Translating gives CASSLGLATSYNEQFF.

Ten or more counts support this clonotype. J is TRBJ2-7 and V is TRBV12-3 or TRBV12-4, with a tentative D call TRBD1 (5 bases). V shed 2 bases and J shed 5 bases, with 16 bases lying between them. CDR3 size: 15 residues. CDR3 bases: TGTGCCAGCAGTTTATCCAGGGTCCCAAAAGACGAGCAGTACTTC. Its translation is CASSLSRVPKDEQYF.

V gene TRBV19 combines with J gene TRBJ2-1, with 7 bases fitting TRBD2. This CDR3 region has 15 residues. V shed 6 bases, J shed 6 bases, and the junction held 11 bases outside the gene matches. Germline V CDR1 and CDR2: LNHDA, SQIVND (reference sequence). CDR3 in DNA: TGTGCCAGTAGCACGTGGCGGGAGATCCGCAATGAGCAGTTCTTC. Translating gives CASSTWREIRNEQFF.

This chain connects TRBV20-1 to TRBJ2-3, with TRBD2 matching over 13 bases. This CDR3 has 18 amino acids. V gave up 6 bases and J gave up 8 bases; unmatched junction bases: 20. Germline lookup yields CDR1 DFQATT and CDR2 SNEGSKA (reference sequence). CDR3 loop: CSAKFPQQTSGGTRTQYF. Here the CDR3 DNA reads TGCAGTGCAAAGTTCCCCCAGCAGACTAGCGGGGGGACTCGTACGCAGTATTTT.

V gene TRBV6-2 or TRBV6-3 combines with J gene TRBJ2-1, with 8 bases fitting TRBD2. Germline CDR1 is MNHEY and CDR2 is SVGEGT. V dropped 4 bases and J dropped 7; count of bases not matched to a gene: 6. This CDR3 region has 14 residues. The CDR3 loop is CASSLGLVSNEQFF. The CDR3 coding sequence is TGTGCCAGCAGTTTGGGACTAGTATCGAATGAGCAGTTCTTC.

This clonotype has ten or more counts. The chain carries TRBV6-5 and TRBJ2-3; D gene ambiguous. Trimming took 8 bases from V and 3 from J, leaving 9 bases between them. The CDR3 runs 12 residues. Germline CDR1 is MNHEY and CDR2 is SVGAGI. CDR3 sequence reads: CASVSETDTQYF. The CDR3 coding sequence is TGTGCCAGCGTATCCGAAACAGATACGCAGTATTTT.

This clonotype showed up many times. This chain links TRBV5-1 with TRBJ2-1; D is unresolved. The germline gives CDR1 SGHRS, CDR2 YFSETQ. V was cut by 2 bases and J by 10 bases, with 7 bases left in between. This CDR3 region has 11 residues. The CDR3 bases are TGCGCCAGCAGCTTAGCTGTCGAGCAGTTCTTC. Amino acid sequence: CASSLAVEQFF.

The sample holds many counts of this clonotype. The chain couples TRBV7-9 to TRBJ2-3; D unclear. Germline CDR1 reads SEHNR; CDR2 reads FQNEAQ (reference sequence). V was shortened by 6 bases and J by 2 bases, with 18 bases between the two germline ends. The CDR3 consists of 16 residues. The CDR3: CASSWIPGPFTDTQYF. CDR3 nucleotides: TGTGCCAGCAGTTGGATACCGGGTCCCTTCACAGATACGCAGTATTTT.

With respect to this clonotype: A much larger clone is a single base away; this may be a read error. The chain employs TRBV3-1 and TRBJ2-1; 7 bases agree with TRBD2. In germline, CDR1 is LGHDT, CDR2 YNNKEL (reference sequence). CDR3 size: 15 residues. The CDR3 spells CASCQPGGTYNEQFF. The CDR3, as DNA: TGTGCCAGCTGCCAACCGGGGGGAACTTACAATGAGCAGTTCTTC.